The 10 T cell receptor beta chains in this list originate from one sample, sequenced in a study of blood T cell repertoires in COVID-19. The protocol was immunoSEQ multiplex PCR, while the TCRdb copy is restricted to in-frame clones and leaves out a portion. Of 150,000 to 200,000 clones in the sample, 90% were seen once. Sample: peripheral blood. All receptors come from a man aged 55 to 70 with active or convalescent COVID-19.

The chain joins TRBV5-1 to TRBJ2-7; 12 nucleotides agree with TRBD2. The CDR3 consists of 15 residues. The V gene end was trimmed by 5 bases and the J gene end by 3 bases; junction bases not matched to a gene: 6. Per the germline V gene, CDR1 is SGHRS and CDR2 is YFSETQ. The CDR3 DNA is TGCGCCAGCAGTCAGACTAGCGGGAGAAACTACGAGCAGTACTTC. It translates to CASSQTSGRNYEQYF.

This clone was seen only once. The chain has TRBV6-1 and TRBJ1-3; no clear D. V gave up 2 bases and J gave up 0 bases, with 8 bases separating them. The CDR3 covers 15 residues. Germline lookup yields CDR1 MNHNS and CDR2 SASEGT. The CDR3, as DNA: TGTGCCAGCAGTGAATCCGGGAGCTCTGGAAACACCATATATTTT. It translates to CASSESGSSGNTIYF.

V gene TRBV2 combines with J gene TRBJ1-5, with 9 bases fitting TRBD1. Germline CDR1 is SNHLY and CDR2 is FYNNEI. V gave up 6 bases and J gave up 2 bases; unmatched junction bases: 8. The CDR3 is made up of 16 amino acids. This chain's CDR3 is CASSGTGGEGNQPQHF. DNA of the CDR3: TGTGCCAGCAGCGGTACAGGGGGCGAGGGCAATCAGCCCCAGCATTTT.

The chain links TRBV2 to TRBJ2-7; 16 bases fit TRBD2. With V trimmed by 4 bases and J by 2 bases, 2 bases remained unmatched. The CDR3 is 16 amino acids. Per the germline V gene, CDR1 is SNHLY and CDR2 is FYNNEI. CDR3 protein: CASSVGTSGRAYEQYF. As DNA, the CDR3 is TGTGCCAGCAGTGTGGGGACTAGCGGGAGGGCCTACGAGCAGTACTTC.

The chain is built from TRBV7-2 and TRBJ1-2; 7 bases are a match to TRBD1. The CDR3 is 17 amino acids. Germline-derived CDR1 and CDR2 are SGHTA and FQGNSA. J gave up 1 base and V 2 bases, and 10 bases lay outside the gene matches. The CDR3 DNA is TGTGCCAGCAGCTTATTGAGGACAGGCTCGATTAACTATGGCTACACCTTC. Encoded protein: CASSLLRTGSINYGYTF. The full variable domain, in which reference TRBV7-2 and TRBJ1-2 provide the parts outside the CDR3, is GAGVSQSPSNKVTEKGKDVELRCDPISGHTALYWYRQSLGQGLEFLIYFQGNSAPDKSGLPSDRFSAERTGGSVSTLTIQRTQQEDSAVYLCASSLLRTGSINYGYTFGSGTRLTVV.

The CDR3 bases are TGTGCCAGCAGCACTAACAGGGGGCGCGACGAGCAGTACTTC. Residues: CASSTNRGRDEQYF. V and J are TRBV13 and TRBJ2-7; 9 bases map to TRBD1. The CDR3 is 14 residues long. The V and J ends lost 5 bases and 5 bases, in that order; junction bases with no gene match: 7. Germline-derived CDR1 and CDR2 are PRHDT and FYEKMQ (reference sequence).

V usage is TRBV2 and J usage is TRBJ2-5; the D gene is possibly TRBD2 (5 bases). The CDR3 runs 15 residues. V gave up 2 bases and J gave up 2 bases, with 12 bases separating them. The germline V gene encodes CDR1 SNHLY and CDR2 FYNNEI. CDR3 in amino acids: CASSELAGPQETQYF. The CDR3 nucleotides read TGTGCCAGCAGTGAACTAGCAGGACCTCAAGAGACCCAGTACTTC.

Of note for this clone: Since no conserved phenylalanine or tryptophan closes the CDR3, a read error is the likely cause. The DNA is left out, because the CDR3 cannot be placed on it with certainty; the CDR3 is given as TCRdb lists it. The genes are TRBV4-2 and TRBJ2-7; no DNA check was done on the table's D call, TRBD2. The germline gives CDR1 LGHNA, CDR2 YNFKEQ. Both ends counted, the CDR3 spans 13 residues. The CDR3 loop reads CASSQQTPAGGSL.

This clone was picked up one time. This sequence joins TRBV19 and TRBJ2-3, with TRBD2 matching over 7 bases. The length of the CDR3 is 17 residues. The V segment lost 4 bases and the J segment 2 bases; nucleotides outside the gene matches: 12. Germline CDR1 reads LNHDA; CDR2 reads SQIVND (reference sequence). CDR3 DNA sequence: TGTGCCAGTAGTAGAGGGGAGGCGGGAGACCTCACAGATACGCAGTATTTT. Its translation: CASSRGEAGDLTDTQYF.

The chain employs TRBV15 and TRBJ2-5; 12 nucleotides align to TRBD2. The germline V gene has CDR1 LNHNV and CDR2 YYDKDF (reference sequence). The CDR3 loop spans 19 amino acids. With V trimmed by 0 bases and J by 1 base, 9 bases remained unmatched. CDR3 sequence (DNA): TGTGCCACCAGCAGAGATTGGGCGTCTAGCGGGGGGGCCCAAGAGACCCAGTACTTC. Protein: CATSRDWASSGGAQETQYF.